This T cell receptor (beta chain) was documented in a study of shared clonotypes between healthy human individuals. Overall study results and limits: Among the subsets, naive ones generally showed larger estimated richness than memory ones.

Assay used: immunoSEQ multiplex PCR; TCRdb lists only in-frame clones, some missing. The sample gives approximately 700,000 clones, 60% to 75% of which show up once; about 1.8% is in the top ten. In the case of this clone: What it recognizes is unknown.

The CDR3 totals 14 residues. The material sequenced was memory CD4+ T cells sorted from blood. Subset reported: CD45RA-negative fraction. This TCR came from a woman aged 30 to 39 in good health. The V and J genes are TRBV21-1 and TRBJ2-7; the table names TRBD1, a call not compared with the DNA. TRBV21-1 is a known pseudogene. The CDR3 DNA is TGTGCCAGCAGCAAGCCATCAGGGTCCCACGAGCAGTACTTC. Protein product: CASSKPSGSHEQYF.